This T cell receptor beta chain was sequenced for a study of T cell responses to AZD1222 COVID-19 vaccine. V was pared by 3 bases and J by 4 bases, with 9 bases between. Germline CDR1 reads SNHLY; CDR2 reads FYNNEI. The CDR3 sequence is 14 residues long. Worth noting for this clone: Antigen: not known.

Sequencing used immunoSEQ multiplex PCR; TCRdb keeps in-frame clones, though not all of them. The table shows about 140,000 clones, with more than 75% occurring only once. Study outcomes and limitations: Across spike, vaccine-associated CD4 TCRs were found, dominant at 160-218 and 743-854. Reports say nearly half of spike-specific TCRs go after unmutated variant regions.

The material was peripheral blood, obtained 28 days after the second AZD1222 dose. This TCR was sampled from an adult who received the AZD1222 COVID-19 vaccine. The chain has TRBV2 and TRBJ1-4; no definite D call. CDR3 in amino acids: CASSDRLLNEKLFF. The DNA of the CDR3 is TGTGCCAGCAGTGACCGGCTACTTAATGAAAAACTGTTTTTT.